This T cell receptor beta chain was recorded in a study of long-term antiretroviral therapy in people with HIV. Runs used v3.0 of the immunoSEQ assay and were done at survey level. The table came from immunoSEQ multiplex PCR; TCRdb's copy has only in-frame clones and leaves some out. The data show about 27,000 clones, under 80% seen once. This clone has only a few counts. Germline lookup yields CDR1 SGHDT and CDR2 YYEEEE. This CDR3 comprises 15 residues. The V and J ends lost 4 bases and 0 bases respectively, with 13 bases between them. The sequence was collected from a woman aged 35 to 49 with HIV. The chain recombines TRBV5-6 with TRBJ1-1; no clear D gene. The specimen comprised unsorted PBMCs, sampled 0.5 years after starting antiretroviral therapy. The CDR3 loop is CASSALRVMNTEAFF. CDR3 coding DNA: TGTGCCAGCAGCGCCCTCCGGGTCATGAACACTGAAGCTTTCTTT. Using reference TRBV5-6 and TRBJ1-1 for the parts outside the CDR3, the full variable domain is DAGVTQSPTHLIKTRGQQVTLRCSPKSGHDTVSWYQQALGQGPQFIFQYYEEEERQRGNFPDRFSGHQFPNYSSELNVNALLLGDSALYLCASSALRVMNTEAFFGQGTRLTVV.